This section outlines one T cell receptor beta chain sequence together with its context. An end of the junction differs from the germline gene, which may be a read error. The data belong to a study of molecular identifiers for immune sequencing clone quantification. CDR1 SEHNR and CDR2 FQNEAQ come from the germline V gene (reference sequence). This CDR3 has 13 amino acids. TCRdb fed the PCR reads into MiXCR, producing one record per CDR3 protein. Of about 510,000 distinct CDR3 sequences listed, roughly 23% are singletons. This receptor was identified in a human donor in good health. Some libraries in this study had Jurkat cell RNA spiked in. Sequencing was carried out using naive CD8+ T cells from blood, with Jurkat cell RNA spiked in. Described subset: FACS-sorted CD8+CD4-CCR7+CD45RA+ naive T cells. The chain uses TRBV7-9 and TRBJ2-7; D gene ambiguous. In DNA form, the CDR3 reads TGTGCCAGCAGCTCCCTACCAGATTACGTGCAGTACTTC. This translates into CASSSLPDYVQYF.